This T cell receptor beta chain is from a study of T cell responses to AZD1222 COVID-19 vaccine. Note on this clone: What it binds is unknown.

Study findings and constraints: Across spike, vaccine-associated CD4 TCRs were found, dominant at 160-218 and 743-854.

The protocol was immunoSEQ multiplex PCR, while the TCRdb copy is restricted to in-frame clones and leaves out a portion. The data show under 150,000 clones, more than 70% seen once. CDR3 length: 13 amino acids. Germline V CDR1 and CDR2: MDHEN, SYDVKM. Trimming took 5 bases from V and 7 from J, leaving 14 bases between them. This receptor was obtained from an adult who received the AZD1222 COVID-19 vaccine. The chain uses TRBV28 and TRBJ1-2, with D uncertain. The sequences come from peripheral blood, collected 28 days after the second AZD1222 dose. CDR3 region: CASSPVIARGYTF. In DNA form, the CDR3 reads TGTGCCAGCAGTCCAGTTATCGCGCGTGGCTACACCTTC.